The clone carrying this T cell receptor (beta chain) has at least ten counts. The data derive from a study of T cells in Graves' hyperthyroidism and ophthalmopathy. Study overall: Specimen type is peripheral blood, collected at initial diagnosis prior to any treatment.

V was clipped by 3 bases and J by 8 bases, with 20 bases between them. Germline loops: CDR1 DFQATT, CDR2 SNEGSKA (reference sequence). There are 16 residues in the CDR3. There were TCR beta CDR3 regions amplified from RNA transcripts. HTBI primers were used for first-round RT-PCR of the TCR CDR3. TCRdb reanalysed the multiplex PCR reads using MiXCR and keeps one entry per CDR3 protein. The data hold roughly 350,000 distinct CDR3 sequences, with roughly 15% observed a single time. Exclusion of a patient resulted from uncontrolled infection, other autoimmune disease, pregnancy or lactation. The authors obtained PBMCs from around 11 ml of fresh peripheral blood.

Material: blood. The receptor comes from a woman in her twenties or thirties with Graves' ophthalmopathy. The chain is built from TRBV20-1 and TRBJ1-6; perhaps TRBD1 as D (5 bases). This CDR3 is CSASLGASVGYSPLHF. In DNA form, the CDR3 reads TGCAGTGCTAGCCTCGGGGCCAGTGTCGGGTATTCACCCCTCCACTTT.